This T cell receptor (beta chain) originates from a study of blood T cells in healthy people across ages. Findings and limits, study-wide: With donor CMV status unknown, expanded clonotype changes were possibly confounded.

Alongside a J-beta primer mix, a sample-barcoded 5' primer served in a second PCR lasting roughly 7 to 12 cycles. One entry per CDR3 protein results from TCRdb running MiXCR on the 5' RACE reads. The sample has 1.5 million to 2 million distinct CDR3 sequences; 34% are singletons. Worth noting for this clonotype: Antigen unknown.

The CDR3 runs to 14 residues. Germline V gene sequence: CDR1 PRHDT, CDR2 FYEKMQ (reference sequence). V shed 10 bases, J shed 7 bases, and the junction held 10 bases outside the gene matches. Sequenced: blood. V is TRBV13 and J is TRBJ1-6; 7 bases map to TRBD1. This TCR came from a woman in her thirties in good health. The CDR3 coding sequence is TGTGCCACCTCCAGAACAGGGGTAAATTCACCCCTCCACTTT. It specifies CATSRTGVNSPLHF.